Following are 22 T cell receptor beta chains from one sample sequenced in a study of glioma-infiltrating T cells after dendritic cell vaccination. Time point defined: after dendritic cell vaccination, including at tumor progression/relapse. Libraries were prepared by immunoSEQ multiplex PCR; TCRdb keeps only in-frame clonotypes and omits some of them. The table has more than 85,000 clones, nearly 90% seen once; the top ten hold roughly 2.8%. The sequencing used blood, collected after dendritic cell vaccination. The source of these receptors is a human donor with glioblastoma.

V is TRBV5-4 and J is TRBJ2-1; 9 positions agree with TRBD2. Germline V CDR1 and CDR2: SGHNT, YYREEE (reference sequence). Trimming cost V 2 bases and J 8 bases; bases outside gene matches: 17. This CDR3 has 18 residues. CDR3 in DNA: TGTGCCAGCAGCTTACCCCTCGGGGCGGGAGGGCCTCCGGATGAGCAGTTCTTC. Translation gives CASSLPLGAGGPPDEQFF.

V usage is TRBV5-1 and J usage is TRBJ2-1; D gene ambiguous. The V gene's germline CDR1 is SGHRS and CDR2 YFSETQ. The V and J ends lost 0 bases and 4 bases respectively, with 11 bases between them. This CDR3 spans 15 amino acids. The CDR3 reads CASSLASIGYNEQFF. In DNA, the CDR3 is TGCGCCAGCAGCTTGGCCAGTATCGGGTACAATGAGCAGTTCTTC. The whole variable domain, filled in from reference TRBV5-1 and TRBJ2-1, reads KAGVTQTPRYLIKTRGQQVTLSCSPISGHRSVSWYQQTPGQGLQFLFEYFSETQRNKGNFPGRFSGRQFSNSRSEMNVSTLELGDSALYLCASSLASIGYNEQFFGPGTRLTVL.

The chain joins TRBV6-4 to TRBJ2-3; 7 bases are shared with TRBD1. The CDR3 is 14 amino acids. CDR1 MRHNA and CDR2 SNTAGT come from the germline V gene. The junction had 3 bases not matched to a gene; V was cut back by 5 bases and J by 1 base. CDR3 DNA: TGTGCCAGCAGTCCCGGACAGGGCACAGATACGCAGTATTTT. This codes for CASSPGQGTDTQYF.

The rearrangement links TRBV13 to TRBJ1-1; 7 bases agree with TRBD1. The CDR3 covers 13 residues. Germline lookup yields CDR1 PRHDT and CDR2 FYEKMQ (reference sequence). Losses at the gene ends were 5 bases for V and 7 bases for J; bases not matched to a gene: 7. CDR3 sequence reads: CASSPNRGGEAFF. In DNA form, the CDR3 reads TGTGCCAGCAGCCCCAACAGGGGAGGTGAAGCTTTCTTT.

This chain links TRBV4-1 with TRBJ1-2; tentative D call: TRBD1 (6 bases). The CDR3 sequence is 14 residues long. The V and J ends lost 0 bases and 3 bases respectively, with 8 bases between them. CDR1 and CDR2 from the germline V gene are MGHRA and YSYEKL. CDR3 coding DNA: TGCGCCAGCAGCCAAGAGGGGGCGGACTATGGCTACACCTTC. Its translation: CASSQEGADYGYTF.

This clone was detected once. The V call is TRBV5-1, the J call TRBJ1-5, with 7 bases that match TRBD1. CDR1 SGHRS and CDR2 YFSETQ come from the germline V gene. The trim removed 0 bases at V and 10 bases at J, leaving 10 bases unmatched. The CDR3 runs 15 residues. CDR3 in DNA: TGCGCCAGCAGCTTGGAAGGGGGCGAAATCAACCCCCAGCATTTT. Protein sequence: CASSLEGGEINPQHF. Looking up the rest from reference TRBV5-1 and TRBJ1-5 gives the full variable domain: KAGVTQTPRYLIKTRGQQVTLSCSPISGHRSVSWYQQTPGQGLQFLFEYFSETQRNKGNFPGRFSGRQFSNSRSEMNVSTLELGDSALYLCASSLEGGEINPQHFGDGTRLSIL.

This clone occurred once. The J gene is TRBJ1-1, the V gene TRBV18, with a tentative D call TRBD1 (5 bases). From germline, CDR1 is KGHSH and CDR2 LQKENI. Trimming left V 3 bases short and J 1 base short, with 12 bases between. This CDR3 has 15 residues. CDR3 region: CASSPLGGTNTEAFF. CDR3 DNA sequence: TGTGCCAGCTCACCCCTGGGCGGGACGAACACTGAAGCTTTCTTT.

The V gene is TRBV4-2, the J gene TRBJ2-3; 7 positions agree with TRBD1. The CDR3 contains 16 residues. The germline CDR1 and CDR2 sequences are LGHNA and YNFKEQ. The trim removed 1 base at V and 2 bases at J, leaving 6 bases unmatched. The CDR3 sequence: CASSQAQGGLTDTQYF. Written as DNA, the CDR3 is TGTGCCAGCAGCCAAGCCCAAGGGGGCCTCACAGATACGCAGTATTTT.

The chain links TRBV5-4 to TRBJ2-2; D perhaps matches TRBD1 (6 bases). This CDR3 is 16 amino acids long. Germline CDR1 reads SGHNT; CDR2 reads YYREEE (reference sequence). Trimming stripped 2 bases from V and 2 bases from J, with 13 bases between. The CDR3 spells CASSFPAGTNTGELFF. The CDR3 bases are TGTGCCAGCAGCTTCCCAGCCGGGACAAACACCGGGGAGCTGTTTTTT.

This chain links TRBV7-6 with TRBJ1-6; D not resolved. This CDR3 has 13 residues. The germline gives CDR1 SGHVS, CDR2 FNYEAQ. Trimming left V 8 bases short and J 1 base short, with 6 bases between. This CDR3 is CASRESYNSPLHF. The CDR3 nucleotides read TGTGCCAGCCGGGAGTCCTATAATTCACCCCTCCACTTT.

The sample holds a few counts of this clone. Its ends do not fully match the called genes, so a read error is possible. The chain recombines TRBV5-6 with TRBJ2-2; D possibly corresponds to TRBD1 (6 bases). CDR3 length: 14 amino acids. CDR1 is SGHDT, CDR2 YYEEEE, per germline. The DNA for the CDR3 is TGTGCCAGTAGCACCCAGGACAGTTACCGGGGAGCTGTTTTT. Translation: CASSTQDSYRGAVF.

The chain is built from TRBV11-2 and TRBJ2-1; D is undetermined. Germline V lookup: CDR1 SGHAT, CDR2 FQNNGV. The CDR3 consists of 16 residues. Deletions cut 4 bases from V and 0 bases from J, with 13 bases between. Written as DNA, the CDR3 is TGTGCCAGCAGCTCCAGGTGGGTGAGCTCCTACAATGAGCAGTTCTTC. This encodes CASSSRWVSSYNEQFF.

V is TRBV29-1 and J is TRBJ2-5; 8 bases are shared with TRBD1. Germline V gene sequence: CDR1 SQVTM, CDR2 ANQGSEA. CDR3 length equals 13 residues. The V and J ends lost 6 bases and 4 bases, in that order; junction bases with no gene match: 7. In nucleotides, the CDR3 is TGCAGCGTCCGGACAGGGTCCGGAGAGACCCAGTACTTC. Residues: CSVRTGSGETQYF.

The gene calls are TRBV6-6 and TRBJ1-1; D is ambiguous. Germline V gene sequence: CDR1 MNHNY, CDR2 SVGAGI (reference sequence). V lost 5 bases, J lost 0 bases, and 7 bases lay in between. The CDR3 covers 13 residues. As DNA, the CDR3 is TGTGCCAGCAGTACAACAGTGAACACTGAAGCTTTCTTT. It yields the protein CASSTTVNTEAFF.

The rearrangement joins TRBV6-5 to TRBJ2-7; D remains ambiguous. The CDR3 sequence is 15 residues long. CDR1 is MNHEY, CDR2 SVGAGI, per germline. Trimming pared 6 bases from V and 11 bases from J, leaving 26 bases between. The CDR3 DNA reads TGTGCCAGCAGAAAAAGTGGAGACCGCACGCTGTGGGAGTACTTC. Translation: CASRKSGDRTLWEYF.

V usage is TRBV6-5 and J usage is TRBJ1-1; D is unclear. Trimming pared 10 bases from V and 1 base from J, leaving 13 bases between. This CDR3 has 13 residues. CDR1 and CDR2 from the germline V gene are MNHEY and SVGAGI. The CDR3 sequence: CATYLSGNTEAFF. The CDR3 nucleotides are TGTGCCACCTATTTATCGGGGAACACTGAAGCTTTCTTT.

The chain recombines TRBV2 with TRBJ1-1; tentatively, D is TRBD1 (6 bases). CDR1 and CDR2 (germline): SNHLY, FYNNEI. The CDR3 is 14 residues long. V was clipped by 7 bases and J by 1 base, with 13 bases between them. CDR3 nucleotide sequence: TGTGCCAGCACTCAGGGACAACCGAACACTGAAGCTTTCTTT. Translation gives CASTQGQPNTEAFF. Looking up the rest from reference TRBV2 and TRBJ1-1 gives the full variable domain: EPEVTQTPSHQVTQMGQEVILRCVPISNHLYFYWYRQILGQKVEFLVSFYNNEISEKSEIFDDQFSVERPDGSNFTLKIRSTKLEDSAMYFCASTQGQPNTEAFFGQGTRLTVV.

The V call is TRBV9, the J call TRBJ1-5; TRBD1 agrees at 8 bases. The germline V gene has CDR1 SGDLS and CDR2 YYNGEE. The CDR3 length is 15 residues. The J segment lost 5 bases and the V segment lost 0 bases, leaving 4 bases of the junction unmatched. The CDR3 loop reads CASSVGTGSDQPQHF. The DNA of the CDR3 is TGTGCCAGCAGCGTAGGGACAGGGTCCGATCAGCCCCAGCATTTT.

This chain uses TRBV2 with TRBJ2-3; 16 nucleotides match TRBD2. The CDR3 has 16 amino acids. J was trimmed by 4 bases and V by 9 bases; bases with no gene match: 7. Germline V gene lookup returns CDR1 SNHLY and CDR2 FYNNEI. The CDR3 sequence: CASSLGTSGGADTQYF. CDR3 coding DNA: TGTGCCAGTAGCCTCGGGACTAGCGGGGGGGCAGATACGCAGTATTTT.

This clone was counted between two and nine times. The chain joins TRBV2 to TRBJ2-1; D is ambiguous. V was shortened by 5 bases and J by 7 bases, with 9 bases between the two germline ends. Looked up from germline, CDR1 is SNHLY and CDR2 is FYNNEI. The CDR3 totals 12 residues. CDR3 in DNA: TGTGCCAGCAGTTATACTCGGAATGAGCAGTTCTTC. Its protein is CASSYTRNEQFF.

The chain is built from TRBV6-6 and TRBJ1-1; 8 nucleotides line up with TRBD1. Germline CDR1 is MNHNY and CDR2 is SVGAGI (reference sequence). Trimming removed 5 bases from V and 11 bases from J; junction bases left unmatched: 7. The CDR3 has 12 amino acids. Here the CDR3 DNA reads TGTGCCAGCAGTCCCGGACAGGGTGTGGCTTTCTTT. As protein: CASSPGQGVAFF.

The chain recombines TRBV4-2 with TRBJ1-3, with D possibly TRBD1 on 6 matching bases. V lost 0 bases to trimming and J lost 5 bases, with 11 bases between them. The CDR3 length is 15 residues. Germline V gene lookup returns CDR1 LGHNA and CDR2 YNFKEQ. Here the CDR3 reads CASSQETGSRNTIYF. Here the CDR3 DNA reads TGTGCCAGCAGCCAAGAAACAGGGAGTAGAAACACCATATATTTT.